What follows describes a single TCR beta chain. What it binds is not known. Assay used: immunoSEQ multiplex PCR; TCRdb lists only in-frame clones, some missing. This sample has roughly 49,000 clones, with about 85% found just once. This record comes from a study of PD-L1 blockade in urothelial cancer. Across the whole study: Every 3 weeks, patients received intravenous atezolizumab 1,200 mg, beginning 2014. Blood samples had a median of 141,255 T cells. Findings of the study overall: Below-median pretreatment blood TCR clonality was associated with improved progression-free and overall survival.

The V and J ends lost 4 bases and 0 bases respectively, with 15 bases between them. CDR3 length equals 16 residues. Germline V gives CDR1 LNHDA, CDR2 SQIVND (reference sequence). The chain joins TRBV19 to TRBJ1-1; no clear D. Sequencing was performed on PBMCs, taken around atezolizumab (anti-PD-L1) treatment. The receptor was isolated from a man aged 60 to 75 with urothelial cancer. The chain's CDR3 is CASSTEIGGLNTEAFF. CDR3 DNA sequence: TGTGCCAGTAGTACCGAAATCGGAGGGCTGAACACTGAAGCTTTCTTT.